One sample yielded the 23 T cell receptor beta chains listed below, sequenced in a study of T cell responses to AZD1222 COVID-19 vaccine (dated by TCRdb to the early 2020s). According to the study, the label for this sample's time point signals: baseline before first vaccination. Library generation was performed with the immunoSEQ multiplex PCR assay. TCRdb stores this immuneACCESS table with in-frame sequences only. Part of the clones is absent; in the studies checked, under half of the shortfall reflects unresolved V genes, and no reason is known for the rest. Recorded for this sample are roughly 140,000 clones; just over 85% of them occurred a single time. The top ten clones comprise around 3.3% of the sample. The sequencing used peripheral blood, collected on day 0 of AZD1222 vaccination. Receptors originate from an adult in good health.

The CDR3 loop reads CASRGAEAFF. The DNA of the CDR3 is TGCGCCAGCCGGGGAGCTGAAGCTTTCTTT. The chain is built from TRBV5-1 and TRBJ1-1; the D is unclear. V was clipped by 7 bases and J by 6 bases, with 7 bases between them. The CDR3 has 10 residues. CDR1 and CDR2 (germline): SGHRS, YFSETQ.

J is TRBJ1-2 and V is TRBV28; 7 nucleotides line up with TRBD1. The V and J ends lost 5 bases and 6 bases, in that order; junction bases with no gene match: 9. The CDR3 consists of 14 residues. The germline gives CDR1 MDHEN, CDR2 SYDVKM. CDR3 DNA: TGTGCCAGCAGTCCGGGACAGCCAAGGCATGGCTACACCTTC. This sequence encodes CASSPGQPRHGYTF.

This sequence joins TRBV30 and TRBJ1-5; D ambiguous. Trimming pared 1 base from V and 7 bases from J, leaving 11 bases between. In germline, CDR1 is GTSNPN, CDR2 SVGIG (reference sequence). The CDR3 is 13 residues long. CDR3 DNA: TGTGCCTGGAGTGACGGCCTCATCCAGCCCCAGCATTTT. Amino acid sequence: CAWSDGLIQPQHF.

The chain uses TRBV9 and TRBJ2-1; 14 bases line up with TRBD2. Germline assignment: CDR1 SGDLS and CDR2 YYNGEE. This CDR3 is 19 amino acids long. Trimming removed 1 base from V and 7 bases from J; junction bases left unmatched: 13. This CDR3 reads CASSVLGLAGDYGVNEQFF. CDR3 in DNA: TGTGCCAGCAGCGTACTGGGACTAGCGGGAGATTATGGTGTAAATGAGCAGTTCTTC.

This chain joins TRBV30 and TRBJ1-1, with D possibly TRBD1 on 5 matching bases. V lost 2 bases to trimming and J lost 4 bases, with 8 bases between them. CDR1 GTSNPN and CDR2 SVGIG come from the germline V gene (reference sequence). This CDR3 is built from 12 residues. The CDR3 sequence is CAWSFGGTEAFF. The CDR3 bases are TGTGCCTGGAGTTTTGGGGGCACTGAAGCTTTCTTT. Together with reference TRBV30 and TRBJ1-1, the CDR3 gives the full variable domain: SQTIHQWPATLVQPVGSPLSLECTVEGTSNPNLYWYRQAAGRGLQLLFYSVGIGQISSEVPQNLSASRPQDRQFILSSKKLLLSDSGFYLCAWSFGGTEAFFGQGTRLTVV.

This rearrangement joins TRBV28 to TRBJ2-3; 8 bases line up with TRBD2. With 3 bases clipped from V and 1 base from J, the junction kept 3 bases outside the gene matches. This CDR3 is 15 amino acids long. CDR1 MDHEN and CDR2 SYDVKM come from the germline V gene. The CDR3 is CASSFPGGGTDTQYF. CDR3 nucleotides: TGTGCCAGCAGTTTTCCGGGAGGGGGCACAGATACGCAGTATTTT.

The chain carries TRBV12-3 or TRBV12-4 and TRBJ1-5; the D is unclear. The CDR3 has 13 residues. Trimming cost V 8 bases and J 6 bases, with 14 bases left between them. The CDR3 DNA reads TGTGCCAGCGGACGGGAGTTAAGTCAGCCCCAGCATTTT. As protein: CASGRELSQPQHF.

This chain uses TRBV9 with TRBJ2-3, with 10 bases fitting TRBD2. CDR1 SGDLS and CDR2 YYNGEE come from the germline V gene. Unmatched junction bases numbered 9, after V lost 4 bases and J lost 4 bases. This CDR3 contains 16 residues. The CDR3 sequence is CASSPRAGGQADTQYF. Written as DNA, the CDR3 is TGTGCCAGCAGCCCCAGAGCGGGAGGGCAGGCAGATACGCAGTATTTT.

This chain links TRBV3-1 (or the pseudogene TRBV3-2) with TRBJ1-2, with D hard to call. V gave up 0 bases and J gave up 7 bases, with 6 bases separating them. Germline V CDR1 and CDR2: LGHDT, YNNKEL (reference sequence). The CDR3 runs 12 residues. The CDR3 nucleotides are TGTGCCAGCAGCCAAGACATTTTTGGCTACACCTTC. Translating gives CASSQDIFGYTF.

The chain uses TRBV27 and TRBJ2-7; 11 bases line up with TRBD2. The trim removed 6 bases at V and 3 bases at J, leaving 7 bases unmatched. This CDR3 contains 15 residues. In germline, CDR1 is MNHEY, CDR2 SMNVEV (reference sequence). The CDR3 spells CASSLTSGVLYEQYF. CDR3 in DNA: TGTGCCAGCAGCCTGACTAGCGGGGTCCTCTACGAGCAGTACTTC.

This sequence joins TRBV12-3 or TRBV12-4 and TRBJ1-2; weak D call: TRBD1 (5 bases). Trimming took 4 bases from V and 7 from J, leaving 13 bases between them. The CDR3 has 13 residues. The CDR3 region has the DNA TGTGCCAGCAGTTCGGGGGGTGTTCGTGGCTACACCTTC. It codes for CASSSGGVRGYTF.

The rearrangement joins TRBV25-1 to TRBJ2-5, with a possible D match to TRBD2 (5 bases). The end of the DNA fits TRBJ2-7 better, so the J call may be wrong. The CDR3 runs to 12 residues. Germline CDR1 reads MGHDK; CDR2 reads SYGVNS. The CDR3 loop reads CASSEAGVEQYF. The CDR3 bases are TGTGCCAGCAGTGAAGCCGGGGTCGAGCAGTACTTC.

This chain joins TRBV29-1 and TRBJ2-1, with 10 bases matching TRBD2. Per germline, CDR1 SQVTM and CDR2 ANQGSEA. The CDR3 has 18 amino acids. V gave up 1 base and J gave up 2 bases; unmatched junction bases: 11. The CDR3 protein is CSVEGLAGPGWAYNEQFF. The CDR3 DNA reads TGCAGCGTTGAAGGACTAGCGGGTCCCGGGTGGGCCTACAATGAGCAGTTCTTC.

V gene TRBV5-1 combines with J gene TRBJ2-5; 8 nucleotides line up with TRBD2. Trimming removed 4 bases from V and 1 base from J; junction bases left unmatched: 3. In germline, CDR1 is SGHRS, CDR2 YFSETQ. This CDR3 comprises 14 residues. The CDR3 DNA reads TGCGCCAGCAGCCACGGGGGGGCCCAAGAGACCCAGTACTTC. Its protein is CASSHGGAQETQYF.

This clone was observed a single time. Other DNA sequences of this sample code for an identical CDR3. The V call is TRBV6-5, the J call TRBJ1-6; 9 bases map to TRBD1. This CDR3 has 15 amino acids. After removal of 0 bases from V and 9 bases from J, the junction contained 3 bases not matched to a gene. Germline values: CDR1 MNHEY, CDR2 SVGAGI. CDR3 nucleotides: TGTGCCAGCAGTTACTCGGGACAGGGTGGTTCACCCCTCCACTTT. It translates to CASSYSGQGGSPLHF.

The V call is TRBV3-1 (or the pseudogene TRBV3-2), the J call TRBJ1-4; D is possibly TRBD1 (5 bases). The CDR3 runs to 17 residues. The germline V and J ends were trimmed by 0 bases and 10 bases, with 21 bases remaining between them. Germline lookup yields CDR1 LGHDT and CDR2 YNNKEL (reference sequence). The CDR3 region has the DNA TGTGCCAGCAGCCAAGATAGCAGGGAGGCGGAACGGAGAAAACTGTTTTTT. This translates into CASSQDSREAERRKLFF.

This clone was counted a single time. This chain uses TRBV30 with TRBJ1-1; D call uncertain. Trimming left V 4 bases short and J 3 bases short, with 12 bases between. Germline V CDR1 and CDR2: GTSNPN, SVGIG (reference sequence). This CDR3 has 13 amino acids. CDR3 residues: CAWTRVAYTEAFF. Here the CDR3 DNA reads TGTGCCTGGACAAGGGTTGCGTACACTGAAGCTTTCTTT.

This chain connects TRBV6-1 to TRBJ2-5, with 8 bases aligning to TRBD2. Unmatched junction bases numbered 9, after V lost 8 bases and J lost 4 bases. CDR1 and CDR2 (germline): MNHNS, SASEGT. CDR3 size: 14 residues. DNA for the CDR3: TGTGCCAGCTTAGCGGGATTCAGAGGAGAGACCCAGTACTTC. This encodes CASLAGFRGETQYF.

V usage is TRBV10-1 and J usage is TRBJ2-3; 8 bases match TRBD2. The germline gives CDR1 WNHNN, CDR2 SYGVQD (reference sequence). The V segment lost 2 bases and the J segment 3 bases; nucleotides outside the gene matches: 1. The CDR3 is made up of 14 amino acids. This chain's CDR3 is CASSEERETDTQYF. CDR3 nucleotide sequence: TGCGCCAGCAGTGAGGAGCGGGAGACAGATACGCAGTATTTT.

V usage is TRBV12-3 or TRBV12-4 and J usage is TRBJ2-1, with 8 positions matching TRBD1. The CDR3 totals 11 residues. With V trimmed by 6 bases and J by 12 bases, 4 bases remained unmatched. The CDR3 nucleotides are TGTGCCAGCAGCCACGGACAGGGGCAGTTCTTC. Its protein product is CASSHGQGQFF.

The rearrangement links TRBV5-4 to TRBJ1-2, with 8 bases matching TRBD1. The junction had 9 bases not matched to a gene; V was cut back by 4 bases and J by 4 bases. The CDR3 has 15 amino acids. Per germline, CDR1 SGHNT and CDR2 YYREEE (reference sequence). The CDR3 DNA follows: TGTGCCAGCAGCCCATCGGGACAGGCACTCTATGGCTACACCTTC. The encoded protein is CASSPSGQALYGYTF.

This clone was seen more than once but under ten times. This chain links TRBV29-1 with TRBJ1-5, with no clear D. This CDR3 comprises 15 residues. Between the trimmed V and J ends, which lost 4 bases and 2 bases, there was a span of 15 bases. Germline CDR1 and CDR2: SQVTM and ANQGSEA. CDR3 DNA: TGCAGCGTTGCAGACGGTGTTTTGGGCAATCAGCCCCAGCATTTT. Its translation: CSVADGVLGNQPQHF.

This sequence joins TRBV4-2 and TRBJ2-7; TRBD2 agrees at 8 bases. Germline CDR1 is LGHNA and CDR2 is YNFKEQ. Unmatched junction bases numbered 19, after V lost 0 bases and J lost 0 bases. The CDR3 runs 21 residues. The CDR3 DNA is TGTGCCAGCAGCCAAGAAAACCTCGCTAGCGGGCACCTTTGGAGCTCCTACGAGCAGTACTTC. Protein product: CASSQENLASGHLWSSYEQYF.